This T cell receptor (beta chain) was identified during a study of T-cell memory formation after mild COVID-19. Study-level points and caveats: Among clones contracting day 15 to 85, CD4/CD8 was balanced, whereas later expanders leaned CD4+. Memory from before infection featured some responding clones, which suggests cross-reactive memory joined.

Notes on this clonotype: Its matching antigen is unknown. One end of the junction does not line up with germline, which may come from a read error.

One entry per CDR3 protein, called by TCRdb with MiXCR from the 5' RACE reads. This repertoire shows fewer than 700,000 distinct CDR3 sequences, less than 25% found once; its top ten account for around 7.7%. Germline CDR1 is SSHAT and CDR2 is FNYEAQ (reference sequence). The CDR3 is 15 residues long. This chain uses TRBV7-7 with TRBJ2-5, with D unclear. The sequence derives from an adult woman who had mild COVID-19 (a few samples of this study predate the infection). Cell type and time point are not known. What was sequenced was PBMCs or a T cell subset sorted from them (not recorded which). CDR3: CASSLGEAYQETQYF. The CDR3 DNA follows: TGTGCTAGCAGCTTAGGAGAGGCATACCAAGAGACCCAGTACTTC.